This passage covers 9 T cell receptor beta chains from one sample sequenced in a study of regulatory T cells in long-lasting Graves disease. Arm-PCR of CDR3 regions and iRepertoire HTBI primers were the basis on which TCR beta libraries were built. A single record per CDR3 protein comes from TCRdb applying MiXCR to the multiplex PCR reads. Of 550,000 or so distinct CDR3 sequences listed, 9.5% to 15% are singletons. As to time point: newly diagnosed GD, antithyroid drugs for less than 3 months. The TCR library was made from RNA that had been extracted from PBMCs in TRIzol. This same sample was also taken into another study, of T cells in Graves' hyperthyroidism and ophthalmopathy.

Sequences were derived from peripheral blood mononuclear cells (PBMCs), sampled at new diagnosis, from a patient treated with antithyroid drugs. Receptors originate from a woman aged 30 to 39 with Graves disease.

This clonotype was counted only a few times. The V call is TRBV20-1, the J call TRBJ1-2, with TRBD1 identical over 10 bases. Per germline, CDR1 DFQATT and CDR2 SNEGSKA (reference sequence). V was clipped by 6 bases and J by 3 bases; unmatched bases: 4. This CDR3 spans 13 amino acids. The chain's CDR3 is CSAWTGGDYGYTF. CDR3 sequence (DNA): TGCAGTGCCTGGACAGGGGGTGACTATGGCTACACCTTC.

This clonotype has ten or more counts. The chain couples TRBV19 to TRBJ1-5; 9 bases agree with TRBD1. Unmatched junction bases numbered 13, after V lost 9 bases and J lost 7 bases. Germline CDR1 LNHDA, CDR2 SQIVND (reference sequence). The CDR3 extends over 15 amino acids. The CDR3 protein is CASTSGQGGYQPQHF. The CDR3 nucleotides are TGTGCCAGCACGTCGGGACAGGGAGGGTACCAGCCCCAGCATTTT.

The chain carries TRBV12-3 or TRBV12-4 and TRBJ1-3; D remains unclear. V lost 7 bases and J lost 4, with 11 bases in between. CDR3 length equals 13 residues. The CDR3 spells CASKDPDGNTIYF. The CDR3 DNA reads as TGTGCCAGCAAGGATCCCGACGGAAACACCATATATTTT.

This clonotype has a count of ten or more. The rearrangement links TRBV30 to TRBJ2-5; D tentatively fits TRBD1 or TRBD2 (5 bases each). V gave up 4 bases and J gave up 4 bases, with 13 bases separating them. Germline-derived CDR1 and CDR2 are GTSNPN and SVGIG (reference sequence). CDR3 length: 13 residues. The CDR3 loop reads CAWIGAGTETQYF. The CDR3 DNA reads as TGTGCCTGGATTGGGGCAGGGACAGAGACCCAGTACTTC.

This clonotype appeared many times. This rearrangement joins TRBV20-1 to TRBJ2-7; 9 bases align to TRBD2. V gave up 3 bases and J gave up 5 bases; unmatched junction bases: 8. The CDR3 extends over 14 amino acids. The germline CDR1 and CDR2 sequences are DFQATT and SNEGSKA (reference sequence). In nucleotides, the CDR3 is TGCAGTGCTAGTGGGCTAGCGGGAACCCACGAGCAGTACTTC. Amino acids: CSASGLAGTHEQYF.

For this clonotype: A far more abundant clone sits one base away, making this likely a read error. The conserved phenylalanine or tryptophan is not found at the CDR3 terminus, so this likely reflects a read error. This chain links TRBV11-2 with TRBJ2-5; TRBD1 matches 8 bases. The junction had 7 bases not matched to a gene; V was cut back by 5 bases and J by 2 bases. CDR3 size: 15 residues. Germline assignment: CDR1 SGHAT and CDR2 FQNNGV. The DNA of the CDR3 is TGTGCCAGCAGCCGAAATGACAGGGGACAAGAGACCCAGTACTTG. Translated, it gives CASSRNDRGQETQYL.

In its sample, this clonotype was seen many times. In DNA, the CDR3 is TGTGCCAGCAGCTTAGGTCGACAGGGGGTGACCTACAATGAGCAGTTCTTC. Its protein is CASSLGRQGVTYNEQFF. The V call is TRBV7-9, the J call TRBJ2-1, with TRBD1 matching 9 bases. Germline V gene lookup returns CDR1 SEHNR and CDR2 FQNEAQ (reference sequence). The CDR3 contains 17 residues. V shed 1 base, J shed 2 bases, and the junction held 6 bases outside the gene matches.

This clonotype appeared many times. Here the CDR3 reads CASSPPTSRADEQYF. The CDR3 bases are TGTGCCAGCAGCCCCCCGACCAGCCGGGCGGACGAGCAGTACTTC. The rearrangement uses TRBV7-9 and TRBJ2-7; unclear D gene. V was cut by 5 bases and J by 5 bases, with 19 bases left in between. The CDR3 spans 15 residues. CDR1 is SEHNR and CDR2 is FQNEAQ in the germline V gene (reference sequence).

V gene TRBV18 combines with J gene TRBJ2-2, with D tentatively TRBD2 (6 bases). CDR3 length equals 15 residues. V was shortened by 0 bases and J by 6 bases, with 11 bases between the two germline ends. Germline V gene data show CDR1 as KGHSH and CDR2 as LQKENI. The CDR3 nucleotides read TGTGCCAGCTCACCACCGCGGGATTTCGCCGGGGAGCTGTTTTTT. Amino acids: CASSPPRDFAGELFF.